These T cell receptor beta chains were read from a single sample in a study of blood T cells in healthy people across ages. TCRdb re-called the 5' RACE reads with MiXCR, one entry per CDR3 protein. The table has about 1.8 million distinct CDR3 sequences, around 48% seen once; the top ten hold around 2.1%. The sample taken for sequencing was blood. Source of these receptors: a woman aged 35 to 49 in good health. Both conserved end residues are part of each CDR3. The D gene is left open where the match is weak. Size is omitted from some rows. Given values are once, few, many or a class for expanded clones.

V	size	J	D	length	DNA	CDR3
TRBV5-1	.	TRBJ1-2	.	15	TGCGCCAGCAGCTTGGACCTTTCGGGGCCTAGAGACTACACCTTC	CASSLDLSGPRDYTF
TRBV7-3	few	TRBJ2-3	.	13	TGTGCCAGCAGCTTATTAGGTCTGGATACGCAGTATTTT	CASSLLGLDTQYF
TRBV7-2	few	TRBJ2-3	TRBD2	20	TGTGCCAGCAGCTTAGCTAGGGCTAGCGGGGCCCCTTCGAGGGCAGATACGCAGTATTTT	CASSLARASGAPSRADTQYF
TRBV9	few	TRBJ2-3	TRBD1	14	TGTGCCAGCAGCCGGGACAGGCAAGCAGATACGCAGTATTTT	CASSRDRQADTQYF
TRBV28	.	TRBJ1-2	TRBD1	16	TGTGCCAGCAGTGGCGAAGGGACAGGGAGGAACTATGGCTACACCTTC	CASSGEGTGRNYGYTF
TRBV6-2/TRBV6-3	.	TRBJ2-1	TRBD2	15	TGTGCCAGCAGTTACATAGCGGGTCCCCGGGATGAGCAGTTCTTC	CASSYIAGPRDEQFF
TRBV4-1	.	TRBJ2-5	.	14	TGCGCCAGCAGCCAAGATCGGACGGTAGAGACCCAGTACTTC	CASSQDRTVETQYF
TRBV15	few	TRBJ2-4	.	15	TGTGCCACCAGCAGGACAGGAGTAGCCAAAAACATTCAGTACTTC	CATSRTGVAKNIQYF
TRBV25-1	.	TRBJ1-1	.	15	TGTGCCAGCAGTGAATGGGGGGATCTGAACACTGAAGCTTTCTTT	CASSEWGDLNTEAFF
TRBV5-1	.	TRBJ2-7	.	15	TGCGCCAGCAGCTTGTGGACCGACACTTCCTACGAGCAGTACTTC	CASSLWTDTSYEQYF
TRBV4-2	many	TRBJ2-7	.	11	TGTGCCAGCAGCCAGGGCCACGAGCAGTACTTC	CASSQGHEQYF
TRBV5-1	.	TRBJ2-1	.	16	TGCGCCAGCAGCTTGGAACCGGGACGGAGCAACAATGAGCAGTTCTTC	CASSLEPGRSNNEQFF
TRBV5-6	.	TRBJ1-4	.	15	TGTGCCAGCAGCTTGAGTCGGGGAATGGGGGAAAAACTGTTTTTT	CASSLSRGMGEKLFF
TRBV12-3/TRBV12-4	few	TRBJ1-2	.	11	TGTGCCAGCAACAGTGTCTATGGCTACACCTTC	CASNSVYGYTF
TRBV20-1	.	TRBJ1-2	TRBD1	15	TGCAGTGCTATCGACCAGACAGGGTACCACTATGGCTACACCTTC	CSAIDQTGYHYGYTF
TRBV12-3/TRBV12-4	.	TRBJ2-5	.	12	TGTGCCAGCAGGCGACGCAAAGAGACCCAGTACTTC	CASRRRKETQYF
TRBV6-6	.	TRBJ2-1	.	16	TGTGCCAGCAGCCTCTGGGTGGACGCGCCGGAGAATGAGCAGTTCTTC	CASSLWVDAPENEQFF
TRBV20-1	.	TRBJ2-5	.	14	TGCAGTGCTAGAGGTTTGCCCCCCGTAGAGACCCAGTACTTC	CSARGLPPVETQYF
TRBV12-3/TRBV12-4	.	TRBJ2-1	TRBD2	15	TGTGCCAGCAGTTTAAGCGGGACTAGTGCGACTGAGCAGTTCTTC	CASSLSGTSATEQFF
TRBV10-3	few	TRBJ2-5	.	13	TGTGCCATCAGTGACCTCCCGAAAGAGACCCAGTACTTC	CAISDLPKETQYF
TRBV27	.	TRBJ1-2	TRBD1	16	TGTGCCAGCAGTTCCAACCTGGACAGGGCGAACTATGGCTACACCTTC	CASSSNLDRANYGYTF
TRBV6-2/TRBV6-3	.	TRBJ2-5	TRBD1	14	TGTGCCAGCAATGACAGGGGGAATCAAGAGACCCAGTACTTC	CASNDRGNQETQYF
TRBV20-1	.	TRBJ2-7	.	15	TGCAGTGCTAGGAGGACCGGGTCTTCCTTCTACGAGCAGTACTTC	CSARRTGSSFYEQYF
TRBV2	.	TRBJ2-5	TRBD2	14	TGTGCCAGCAGTGAGACTAGCGGCTACAATGAGCAGTACTTC	CASSETSGYNEQYF
TRBV29-1	.	TRBJ2-7	.	16	TGCAGCGTTGCATTTTTGGGGACAAGCGCCTCCTACGAGCAGTACTTC	CSVAFLGTSASYEQYF
TRBV20-1	.	TRBJ2-3	.	14	TGCAGTGCTAGGTTCAGGGCGTTCACAGATACGCAGTATTTT	CSARFRAFTDTQYF
TRBV3-1	.	TRBJ2-3	.	13	TGTGCCAGCAGTCAAGCCAGGACCGATACGCAGTATTTT	CASSQARTDTQYF
TRBV11-3	.	TRBJ2-3	TRBD1	16	TGTGCCAGCAGCCCCCGGGACAGGGACTACACAGATACGCAGTATTTT	CASSPRDRDYTDTQYF
TRBV20-1	few	TRBJ1-5	TRBD1	16	TGCAGTGCTAGAGTTGGGGGACAGGGAAGCAATCAGCCCCAGCATTTT	CSARVGGQGSNQPQHF
TRBV7-9	few	TRBJ1-5	.	14	TGTGCCAGCAGCCCCGTGAGGGATAATCAGCCCCAGCATTTT	CASSPVRDNQPQHF
TRBV29-1	.	TRBJ2-3	.	14	TGCAGCGTTGAAGTCGGGGGCTCCACAGATACGCAGTATTTT	CSVEVGGSTDTQYF
TRBV5-6	.	TRBJ2-3	TRBD1	15	TGTGCCAGCAGGTTCCGGGACAGGGTCACAGATACGCAGTATTTT	CASRFRDRVTDTQYF
TRBV7-9	.	TRBJ1-2	.	13	TGTGCCAGCAGCGCCGCAGGGTCGGGTGGCTACACCTTC	CASSAAGSGGYTF
TRBV4-1	few	TRBJ2-7	TRBD2	14	TGCGCCAGCAGCCATGCTAGCGGGGTCTACGAGCAGTACTTC	CASSHASGVYEQYF
TRBV2	few	TRBJ2-3	TRBD2	18	TGTGCCAGCAGTCCCGGGACTAGCGGGGGAAAAAGCACAGATACGCAGTATTTT	CASSPGTSGGKSTDTQYF
TRBV7-8	.	TRBJ2-3	TRBD2	15	TGTGCCAGCAGCCATAGCGGGGAAAGGACAGATACGCAGTATTTT	CASSHSGERTDTQYF
TRBV14	.	TRBJ2-6	.	18	TGTGCCAGCAGCCGAGCTCCAGGGCTCCGCTCTGGGGCCAACGTCCTGACTTTC	CASSRAPGLRSGANVLTF